This T cell receptor beta chain was captured in a study of blood T cell repertoires in COVID-19 (dated by TCRdb to 2018 to 2020). Study-level background: Samples covering the acute and convalescent phases of COVID-19 were provided by collaborators in the United States, Italy and Spain. The prospective study material was composed of cDNA or gDNA derived from T cells, B-cell-depleted T cells, or PBMCs. Subjects who had been exposed to COVID-19, were actively infected with it, or had recovered from it provided the deeply sampled blood TCRbeta repertoires that made up the dataset. The repertoires were released in a freely available public database intended as a resource for research on the immune response to SARS-CoV-2. Samples came from the ongoing ImmuneRACE study (first 160 participants) plus 1,254 subjects from 6 global collaborators. Sample metadata almost always included a de-identified subject ID, COVID-19 status, age in years and sex. HLA class I and class II types, where available, came from metadata supplied by the sample provider rather than from assay-based typing.

Based on the germline V gene, the CDR1 and CDR2 sequences are MGHRA and YSYEKL. Between the V and J ends, shortened by 4 bases and 0 bases respectively, the junction contains 9 bases. Spanning cysteine to phenylalanine, the CDR3 consists of 14 amino acids. The entry retains the CDR3 DNA only, 42 bases that are in frame from base 1. Each collaborating institution followed its own protocols to collect whole blood in K2EDTA tubes. Collaborator samples were shipped for TCRbeta analysis as frozen whole blood, isolated PBMCs, or DNA extracted from either sample type. TCRbeta CDR3 regions were amplified from genomic DNA using the immunoSEQ Assay, a bias-controlled multiplex PCR. The published analysis was carried out like this. The number of nucleated cells in each sample was estimated by amplification of reference gene primers within the assay. Sequence reads were collapsed and filtered to measure the absolute abundance of every unique TCRbeta CDR3 rearrangement. For each sample, productive Simpson clonality was calculated as the square root of Simpson's diversity index across productive rearrangements. Here the immuneACCESS table is served through TCRdb, limited to in-frame sequences with V and J called. Missing clones are a known gap in these copies; in checked studies unresolved V genes cover under half, and the rest lacks a known reason. That table is the source of V, J and clone size, and D and trimming were worked out from the DNA. Here the sample has roughly 300,000 clones; roughly 83% occur a single time. The top ten constitute 1.5% to 2% of the sample.

What the study reported, not specific to this receptor: The amount of clinical and demographic metadata varied by source and participant and was provided uncurated.

Of note for this clone: Its antigen is unknown. Base qualities were left out, and no much larger clone turns up one base away.

Recombination joined TRBV4-1 with TRBJ1-1, with a weak D call of TRBD1 (6 bases match). The sequencing sample was made of peripheral blood. The TCR comes from a woman aged 50 to 60 with acute or convalescent COVID-19. The DNA sequence follows: TGCGCCAGCAGCCCTGGACAGCTGAACACTGAAGCTTTCTTT. The resulting protein is CASSPGQLNTEAFF.